The 9 T cell receptor beta chains in this list originate from one sample, sequenced in a study of cytomegalovirus exposure and HLA in healthy donors. TCRdb's table, derived via immunoSEQ multiplex PCR, lists solely in-frame clones and lacks some. Seen here are 150,000 to 200,000 clones, roughly 96% observed once, and the top ten hold 0.89%. The sequencing input was PBMCs. These receptors came from a woman younger than 30 in good health and CMV-seronegative.

The genes are TRBV6-5 and TRBJ2-7; the match to TRBD1 covers 12 bases. The trim removed 2 bases at V and 6 bases at J, leaving 5 bases unmatched. The CDR3 is 15 amino acids. Germline CDR1 reads MNHEY; CDR2 reads SVGAGI. The CDR3: CASSYRGTGGGEQYF. The DNA for the CDR3 is TGTGCCAGCAGTTACCGCGGGACAGGGGGCGGCGAGCAGTACTTC.

The genes are TRBV2 and TRBJ2-3, with 10 bases identical to TRBD2. CDR1 and CDR2 from the germline V gene are SNHLY and FYNNEI. This CDR3 spans 16 amino acids. Trimming at V came to 2 bases and at J to 9 bases, leaving 11 bases not matched to a gene. The chain's CDR3 is CASSEHTSGGAFTQYF. The DNA for the CDR3 is TGTGCCAGCAGTGAACATACGAGCGGGGGGGCTTTCACGCAGTATTTT.

The chain employs TRBV19 and TRBJ2-3; 7 bases are shared with TRBD2. CDR1 LNHDA and CDR2 SQIVND come from the germline V gene (reference sequence). CDR3 length: 15 amino acids. Trimming at V came to 3 bases and at J to 4 bases, leaving 7 bases not matched to a gene. This CDR3 is CASSIGVGGADTQYF. CDR3 DNA: TGTGCCAGTAGTATTGGGGTGGGGGGGGCAGATACGCAGTATTTT.

V usage is TRBV4-1 and J usage is TRBJ2-2; perhaps TRBD1 as D (5 bases). V dropped 4 bases and J dropped 2 bases, with 14 bases sitting between them. This CDR3 spans 16 amino acids. Looked up from germline, CDR1 is MGHRA and CDR2 is YSYEKL. For the CDR3, the DNA is TGCGCCAGCAGCCCAGGGTGGTGGGGCAACACCGGGGAGCTGTTTTTT. It translates to CASSPGWWGNTGELFF.

This sequence joins TRBV7-8 and TRBJ1-5, with 7 bases aligning to TRBD1. Germline CDR1 reads SGHVS; CDR2 reads FQNEAQ. The CDR3 sequence is 14 residues long. V trimming: 5 bases; J trimming: 3 bases; junction bases outside the gene matches: 4. The CDR3 DNA reads TGTGCCAGCAGCCAGACAGGGTCCAATCAGCCCCAGCATTTT. Translating it yields CASSQTGSNQPQHF.

The V and J genes are TRBV18 and TRBJ2-7; 7 bases match TRBD1. The V and J ends lost 5 bases and 3 bases, in that order; junction bases with no gene match: 10. There are 15 residues in the CDR3. Per the germline V gene, CDR1 is KGHSH and CDR2 is LQKENI. The CDR3 region has the DNA TGTGCCAGCTCAGATCAAGGGGGCCCGGGCTACGAGCAGTACTTC. Translating it yields CASSDQGGPGYEQYF.

The rearrangement links TRBV25-1 to TRBJ2-7; 11 bases map to TRBD1. The CDR3 extends over 13 amino acids. V lost 9 bases, J lost 5 bases, and 6 bases stayed unmatched. Germline V gene lookup returns CDR1 MGHDK and CDR2 SYGVNS. CDR3 residues: CASGQGALNEQYF. CDR3 bases: TGTGCCAGTGGACAGGGGGCGCTTAACGAGCAGTACTTC.

The J gene is TRBJ2-5, the V gene TRBV15; 7 nucleotides match TRBD2. This CDR3 contains 15 residues. The germline V gene has CDR1 LNHNV and CDR2 YYDKDF (reference sequence). Unmatched junction bases numbered 1, after V lost 0 bases and J lost 0 bases. This CDR3 reads CATSRDGTNQETQYF. The DNA for the CDR3 is TGTGCCACCAGCAGAGATGGGACTAACCAAGAGACCCAGTACTTC.

This clone was recorded once. The genes are TRBV30 and TRBJ2-2, with 9 positions matching TRBD1. CDR1 and CDR2 from the germline V gene are GTSNPN and SVGIG (reference sequence). J gave up 5 bases and V 0 bases, and 4 bases lay outside the gene matches. The CDR3 has 15 residues. In DNA, the CDR3 is TGTGCCTGGAGTGTAAGGGACAGGGATACCGGGGAGCTGTTTTTT. Translation gives CAWSVRDRDTGELFF.